This record covers a single T cell receptor (beta chain). Its target is not known. Germline-derived CDR1 and CDR2 are MGHRA and YSYEKL. Trimming stripped 4 bases from V and 5 bases from J, with 7 bases between. There are 12 residues in the CDR3. From blood CD8+ and CD4+ T cells, TCR beta sequences were generated. Negative isolation was used for CD8+ and CD4+ T cells and FACS enrichment for TEMRA cells. The record originates from a study of CD8 T cells in Susac syndrome. Study conclusions and caveats: The number of individuals included in the study's TCR sequencing and HLA analysis was acknowledged as relatively small.

Random-hexamer reverse transcription was applied to roughly 0.5 to 1 ug RNA. The CDR3 of TCR beta was amplified by immunoSEQ multiplex PCR across 54 Vbeta and 13 Jbeta. TCRdb independently ran MiXCR on the immunoSEQ multiplex PCR reads; one entry per CDR3 protein. Of roughly 130,000 distinct CDR3 sequences in the sample, approximately 95% were seen once. The TCR sequence derives from a human donor with multiple sclerosis. What was sequenced was CD4+ T cells from PBMCs. The V and J genes are TRBV4-1 and TRBJ2-3; D remains unclear. As DNA, the CDR3 is TGCGCCAGCAGCCGAGACTTAGATACGCAGTATTTT. Amino acid sequence: CASSRDLDTQYF.